This TCR beta chain derives from a study of T cells after yellow fever vaccination (dated by TCRdb to between 2019 and 2020). A note on the overall study: The SMART-Seq v4 Ultra Low Input RNA kit was used to prepare libraries from fractions with low cell numbers. Two healthy male donors, one aged 18 to 29 and one aged 30 to 40 years, made up the cohort. Bulk PBMC replicates and cell subsets were isolated from blood drawn at multiple timepoints before and after both primary and secondary immunization. To follow T-cell clones before and after primary and booster YFV17D yellow fever vaccination, bulk TCR alpha and beta repertoires were sequenced over time. Paper-wide results and their limitations: Because the study included only a couple of donors, the extent to which the findings can be generalized is limited. After the booster, most of the clones that had expanded following primary vaccination were detected again (96% of CD4 and around 88% of CD8), which suggests that memory was broadly maintained. A small fraction of clonotypes showed up in both the CD4 and CD8 compartments, probably as a result of convergent recombination. FACS-sorted repertoires could contain abundant contaminating clonotypes from the bulk population, so computational filtering was required. Compared with the primary T-cell response, the secondary T-cell response was weaker but faster, peaking on day 5 rather than day 15.

This clonotype was detected only a few times. It has no known antigen specificity. Per-base quality was not reported, and no clone a single base away is much larger than it. The label giving this sample's treatment or condition can be read as: live attenuated yellow fever vaccine strain. A standard Ficoll-Paque protocol was used to isolate PBMCs from peripheral blood. Dynabeads CD4 and CD8 positive selection kits were used to isolate CD4 and CD8 T-cell fractions. RNA was extracted with TriZol from bulk PBMCs, CD4 and CD8 fractions, and dextramer-positive and dextramer-negative fractions. CDR1 and CDR2 are read off the germline V gene (reference sequence) as DFQATT and SNEGSKA. The germline V and J ends show losses of 7 bases and 5 bases respectively, and no gene match explains 5 bases of the junction. Spanning cysteine to phenylalanine, the CDR3 consists of 14 amino acids. The sequence is cut down to CDR3 DNA, 42 bases in frame from base 1.

Synthesis of TCR cDNA relied on 5'RACE template switching, a step that introduced a universal primer site along with unique molecular identifiers. Priming for cDNA synthesis came from both the TCR alpha and TCR beta constant segments. Library amplification used two PCR steps, and the second PCR step added sample barcodes and sequencing adapters. Libraries were sequenced on Illumina HiSeq 2500 (2x100 bp) or NovaSeq (2x150 bp). Under the source paper's analysis protocol: MIGEC was used to demultiplex reads and collapse the reads into UMI consensus sequences, and MiXCR was used for V(D)J alignment. Clonotypes responding to the vaccine were identified with edgeR on replicate PBMC samples, with the criteria of FDR below 0.01 and a log2 fold change above 5 up to day 15. CD4 or CD8 identity was assigned to each bulk clonotype according to whether the clonotype was present at higher abundance in the sequenced CD4 repertoire or the sequenced CD8 repertoire. The raw public data were reprocessed by TCRdb itself: fastp quality trimming at Q25, MiXCR clonotype calling, in-frame beta chains only. Each record represents a unique CDR3 protein, reported with the most common genes and DNA among its rows. TCRdb's processing, not the study's, gives the V and J calls here. Across this sample there are about 230,000 distinct CDR3 sequences, with 6.5% to 7.5% seen only once. The ten biggest clones cover approximately 1.1% of the sample.

Sequenced here: CD4+ T cells sorted from PBMCs, sampled on the day of the yellow fever booster vaccination. The receptor was derived from a man aged 25-45 years who received the YFV17D yellow fever vaccine. The chain is assembled from TRBV20-1 and TRBJ2-2; 12 bases in the middle match TRBD2. The DNA sequence is as follows: TGCAGTGGAGGACTAGCGGGAAGGACCGGGGAGCTGTTTTTT. It encodes CSGGLAGRTGELFF.